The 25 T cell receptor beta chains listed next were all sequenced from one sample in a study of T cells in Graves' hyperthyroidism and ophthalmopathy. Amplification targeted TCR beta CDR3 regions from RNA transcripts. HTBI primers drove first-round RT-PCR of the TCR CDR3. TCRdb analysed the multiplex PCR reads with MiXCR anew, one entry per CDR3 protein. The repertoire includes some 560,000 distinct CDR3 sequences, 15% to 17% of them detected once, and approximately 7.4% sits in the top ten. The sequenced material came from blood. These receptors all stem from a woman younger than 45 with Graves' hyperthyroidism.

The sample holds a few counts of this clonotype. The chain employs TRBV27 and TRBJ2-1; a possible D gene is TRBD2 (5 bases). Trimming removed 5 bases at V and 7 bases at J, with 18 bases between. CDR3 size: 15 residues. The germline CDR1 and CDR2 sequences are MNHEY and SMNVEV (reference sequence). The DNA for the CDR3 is TGTGCCAGCAGTCCCCACGAGGGTTTGAGTAATGAGCAGTTCTTC. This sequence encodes CASSPHEGLSNEQFF.

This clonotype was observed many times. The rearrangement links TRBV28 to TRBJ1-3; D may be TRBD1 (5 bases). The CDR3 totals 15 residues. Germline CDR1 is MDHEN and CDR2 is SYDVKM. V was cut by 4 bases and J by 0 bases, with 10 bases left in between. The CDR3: CASSSGQTSGNTIYF. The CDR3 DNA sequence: TGTGCCAGCAGTTCAGGACAAACCTCTGGAAACACCATATATTTT. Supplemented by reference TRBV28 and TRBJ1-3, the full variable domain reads DVKVTQSSRYLVKRTGEKVFLECVQDMDHENMFWYRQDPGLGLRLIYFSYDVKMKEKGDIPEGYSVSREKKERFSLILESASTNQTSMYLCASSSGQTSGNTIYFGEGSWLTVV.

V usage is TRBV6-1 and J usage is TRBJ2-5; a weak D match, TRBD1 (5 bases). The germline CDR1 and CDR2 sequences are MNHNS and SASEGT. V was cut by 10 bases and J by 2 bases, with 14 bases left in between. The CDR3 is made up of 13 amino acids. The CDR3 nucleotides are TGTGCCAACAGGAGAACACTACAAGAGACCCAGTACTTC. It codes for CANRRTLQETQYF.

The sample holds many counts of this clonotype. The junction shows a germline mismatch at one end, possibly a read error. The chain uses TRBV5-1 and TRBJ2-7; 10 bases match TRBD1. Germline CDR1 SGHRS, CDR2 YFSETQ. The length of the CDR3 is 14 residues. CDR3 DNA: TGTGCCAGCAGCCCGGGACAGGGGTCCTACGAGCAGTACTTC. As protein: CASSPGQGSYEQYF.

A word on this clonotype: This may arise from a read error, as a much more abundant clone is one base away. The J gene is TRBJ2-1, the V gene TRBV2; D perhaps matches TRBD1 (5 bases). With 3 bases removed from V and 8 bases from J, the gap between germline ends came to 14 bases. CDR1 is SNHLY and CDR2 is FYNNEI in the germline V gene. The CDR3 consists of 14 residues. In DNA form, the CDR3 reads TGTGCCAGCAGTGATACAGGAAAATCGGATGAGCAGTTCTTC. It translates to CASSDTGKSDEQFF. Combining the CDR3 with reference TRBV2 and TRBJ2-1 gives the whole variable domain EPEVTQTPSHQVTQMGQEVILRCVPISNHLYFYWYRQILGQKVEFLVSFYNNEISEKSEIFDDQFSVERPDGSNFTLKIRSTKLEDSAMYFCASSDTGKSDEQFFGPGTRLTVL.

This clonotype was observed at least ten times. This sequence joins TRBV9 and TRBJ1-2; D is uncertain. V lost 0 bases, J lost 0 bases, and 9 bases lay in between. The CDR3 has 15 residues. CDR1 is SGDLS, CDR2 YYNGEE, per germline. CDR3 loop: CASSVEDGTNYGYTF. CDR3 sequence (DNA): TGTGCCAGCAGCGTAGAGGACGGAACTAACTATGGCTACACCTTC.

CDR3 sequence (DNA): TGTGCCAGCAGCGCAGAGACAGGGGGGAGCGCCTACGAGCAGTACTTC. The encoded protein is CASSAETGGSAYEQYF. The chain links TRBV7-9 to TRBJ2-7; 9 bases are shared with TRBD1. V shed 5 bases and J 2 bases; nucleotides not matched to a gene: 10. Germline V gene lookup returns CDR1 SEHNR and CDR2 FQNEAQ (reference sequence). This CDR3 is built from 16 residues.

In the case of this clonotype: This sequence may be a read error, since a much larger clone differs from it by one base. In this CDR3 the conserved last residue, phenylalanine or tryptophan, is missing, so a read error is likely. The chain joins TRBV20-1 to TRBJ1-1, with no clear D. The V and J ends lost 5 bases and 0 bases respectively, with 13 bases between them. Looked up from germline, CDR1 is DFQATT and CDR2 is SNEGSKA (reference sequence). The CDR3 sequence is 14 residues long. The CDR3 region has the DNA TGCAGTGCTTGGGTAGCGGAGATGAACACTGAAGCTTTCTAT. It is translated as CSAWVAEMNTEAFY.

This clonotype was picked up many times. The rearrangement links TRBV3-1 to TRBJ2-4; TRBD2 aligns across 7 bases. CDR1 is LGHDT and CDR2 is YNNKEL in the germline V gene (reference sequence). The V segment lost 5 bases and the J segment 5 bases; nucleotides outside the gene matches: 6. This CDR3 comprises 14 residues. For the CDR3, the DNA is TGTGCCAGCAGCTGGGGGGGACGCGAAAACATTCAGTACTTC. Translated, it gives CASSWGGRENIQYF.

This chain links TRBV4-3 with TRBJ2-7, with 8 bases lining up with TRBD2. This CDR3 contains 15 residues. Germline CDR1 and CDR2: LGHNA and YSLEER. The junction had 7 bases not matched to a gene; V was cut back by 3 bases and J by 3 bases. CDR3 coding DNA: TGCGCCAGCAGCCAGGCAGCGGGAGAGGTCTACGAGCAGTACTTC. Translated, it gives CASSQAAGEVYEQYF.

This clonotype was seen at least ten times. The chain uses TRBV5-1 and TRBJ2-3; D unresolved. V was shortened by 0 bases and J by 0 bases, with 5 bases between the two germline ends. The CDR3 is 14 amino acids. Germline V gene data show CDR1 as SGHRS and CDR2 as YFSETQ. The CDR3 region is CASSLEPSTDTQYF. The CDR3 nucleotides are TGCGCCAGCAGCTTGGAGCCTAGCACAGATACGCAGTATTTT.

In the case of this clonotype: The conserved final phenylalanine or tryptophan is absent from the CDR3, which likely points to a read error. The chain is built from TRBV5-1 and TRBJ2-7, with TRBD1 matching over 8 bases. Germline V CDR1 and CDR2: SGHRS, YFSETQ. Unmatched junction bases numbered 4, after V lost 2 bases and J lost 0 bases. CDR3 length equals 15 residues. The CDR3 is CASSFRTGGSYEQYS. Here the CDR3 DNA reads TGCGCCAGCAGCTTTCGTACAGGGGGCTCCTACGAGCAGTACTCC.

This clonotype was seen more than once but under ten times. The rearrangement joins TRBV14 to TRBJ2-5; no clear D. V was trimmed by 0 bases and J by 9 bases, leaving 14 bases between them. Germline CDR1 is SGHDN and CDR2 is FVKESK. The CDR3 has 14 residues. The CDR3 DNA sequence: TGTGCCAGCAGCCAAGAGCTATCCGAGGCGGCCCAGTACTTC. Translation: CASSQELSEAAQYF.

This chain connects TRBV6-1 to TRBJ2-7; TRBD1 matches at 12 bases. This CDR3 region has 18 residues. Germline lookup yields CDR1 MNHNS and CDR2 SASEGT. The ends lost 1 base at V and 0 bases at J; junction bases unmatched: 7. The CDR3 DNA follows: TGTGCCAGCAGTGAAGGGGGGACAGGGGGCGTCTTCTCCTACGAGCAGTACTTC. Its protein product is CASSEGGTGGVFSYEQYF.

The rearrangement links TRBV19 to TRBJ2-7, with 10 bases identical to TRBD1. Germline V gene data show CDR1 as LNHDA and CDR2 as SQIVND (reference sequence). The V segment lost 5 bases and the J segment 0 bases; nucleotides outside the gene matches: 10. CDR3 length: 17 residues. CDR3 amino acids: CASSLTGTGVSSYEQYF. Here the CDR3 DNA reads TGTGCCAGTAGTTTGACCGGGACAGGGGTGAGCTCCTACGAGCAGTACTTC.

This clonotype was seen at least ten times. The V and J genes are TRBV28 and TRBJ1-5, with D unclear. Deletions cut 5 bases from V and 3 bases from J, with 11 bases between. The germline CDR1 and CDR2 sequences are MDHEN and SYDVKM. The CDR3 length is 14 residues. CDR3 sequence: CASSPLLHNQPQHF. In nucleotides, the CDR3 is TGTGCCAGCAGTCCCTTGCTACACAATCAGCCCCAGCATTTT.

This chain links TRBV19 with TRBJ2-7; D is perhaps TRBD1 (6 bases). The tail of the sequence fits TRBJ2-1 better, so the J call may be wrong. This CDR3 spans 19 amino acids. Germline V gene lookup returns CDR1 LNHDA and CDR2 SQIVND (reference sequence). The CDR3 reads CASSITGNRFGVGLYEQFF. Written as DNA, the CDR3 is TGTGCCAGTAGTATCACAGGGAACCGGTTCGGAGTAGGACTCTACGAGCAGTTCTTC.

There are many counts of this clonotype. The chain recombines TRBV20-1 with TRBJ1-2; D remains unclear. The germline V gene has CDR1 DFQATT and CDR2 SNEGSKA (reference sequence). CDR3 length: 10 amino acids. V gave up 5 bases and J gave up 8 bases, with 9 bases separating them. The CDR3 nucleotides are TGCAGTGCTTACTTAGGGGGCTACACCTTC. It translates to CSAYLGGYTF.

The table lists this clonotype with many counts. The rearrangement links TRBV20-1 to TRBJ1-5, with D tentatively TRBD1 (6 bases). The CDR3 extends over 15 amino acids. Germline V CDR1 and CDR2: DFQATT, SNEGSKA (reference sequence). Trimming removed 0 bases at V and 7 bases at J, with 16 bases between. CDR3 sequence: CSARDLKQGGQPQHF. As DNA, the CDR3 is TGCAGTGCTAGAGATTTAAAACAGGGTGGGCAGCCCCAGCATTTT.

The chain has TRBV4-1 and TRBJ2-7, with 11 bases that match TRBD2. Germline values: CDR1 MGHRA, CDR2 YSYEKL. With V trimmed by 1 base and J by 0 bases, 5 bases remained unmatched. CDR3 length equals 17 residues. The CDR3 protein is CASSQGLAGGLSYEQYF. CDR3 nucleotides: TGCGCCAGCAGCCAAGGGCTAGCGGGAGGTCTCTCCTACGAGCAGTACTTC.

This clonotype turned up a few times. The CDR3 region is CSARQGVGVSYEQYF. CDR3 DNA: TGCAGTGCACGGCAGGGGGTGGGTGTAAGCTACGAGCAGTACTTC. The chain is built from TRBV20-1 and TRBJ2-7, with 7 bases identical to TRBD1. Unmatched junction bases numbered 14, after V lost 6 bases and J lost 3 bases. Germline V lookup: CDR1 DFQATT, CDR2 SNEGSKA (reference sequence). There are 15 residues in the CDR3.

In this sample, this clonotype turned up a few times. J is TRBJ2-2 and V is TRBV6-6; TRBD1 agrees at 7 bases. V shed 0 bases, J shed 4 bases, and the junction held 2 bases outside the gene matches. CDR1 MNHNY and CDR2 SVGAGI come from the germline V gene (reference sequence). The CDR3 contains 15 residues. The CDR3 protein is CASSYSGQFTGELFF. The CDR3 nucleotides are TGTGCCAGCAGTTACTCGGGACAGTTCACCGGGGAGCTGTTTTTT.

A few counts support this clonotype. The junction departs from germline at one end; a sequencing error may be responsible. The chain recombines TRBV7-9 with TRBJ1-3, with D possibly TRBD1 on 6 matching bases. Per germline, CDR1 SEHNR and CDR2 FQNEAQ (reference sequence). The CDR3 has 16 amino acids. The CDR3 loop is CPSRPGQRFSGNTIYF. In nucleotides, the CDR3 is TGTCCCAGCAGACCAGGACAGCGATTTTCTGGAAACACCATATATTTT.

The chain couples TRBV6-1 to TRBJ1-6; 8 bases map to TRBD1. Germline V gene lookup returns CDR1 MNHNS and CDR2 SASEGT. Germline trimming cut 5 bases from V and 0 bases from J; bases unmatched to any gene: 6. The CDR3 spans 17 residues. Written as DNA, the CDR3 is TGTGCCAGCAGTCCGACAGGGGATAGCTCCTATAATTCACCCCTCCACTTT. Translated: CASSPTGDSSYNSPLHF.

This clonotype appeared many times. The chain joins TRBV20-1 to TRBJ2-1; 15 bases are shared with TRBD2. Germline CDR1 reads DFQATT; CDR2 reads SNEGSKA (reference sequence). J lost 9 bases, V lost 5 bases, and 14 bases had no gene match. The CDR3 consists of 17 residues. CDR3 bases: TGCAGTGCTTCTGGGACTAGCGGGAGGTACAGACTTGCTGAGCAGTTCTTC. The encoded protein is CSASGTSGRYRLAEQFF.